The text below deals with one T cell receptor beta chain. Recruited during active infection, patients (from Seattle) were subsequently followed longitudinally. This entry is derived from a study of blood T cell repertoires in COVID-19. Germline CDR1 is MNHEY and CDR2 is SVGAGI. Between the trimmed V and J ends, which lost 4 bases and 5 bases, there was a span of 6 bases. This CDR3 comprises 11 residues. Original analysis: Scientists estimated how many nucleated cells there were by amplifying reference gene primers. Sequenced by immunoSEQ multiplex PCR; TCRdb stores in-frame clones only, minus some. V and J calls plus clone size are reproduced from that table; the DNA served to infer D and trimming. The table shows roughly 300,000 clones, with 70% to 90% occurring only once.

This chain uses TRBV6-5 with TRBJ2-7; tentative D call: TRBD2 (5 bases). This TCR was recovered from a young woman with COVID-19, enrolled during active disease. What was sequenced was peripheral blood. This CDR3 is CASSLRDEQYF. The CDR3 nucleotides are TGTGCCAGCAGTTTGAGGGACGAGCAGTACTTC.